Presented here are 10 T cell receptor beta chains from one specimen sequenced in a study of blood T cell repertoires in COVID-19. This table comes from immunoSEQ multiplex PCR, and its TCRdb copy is limited to in-frame clones, with some not included. The repertoire holds roughly 150,000 clones, with about 80% as singletons. The material sequenced was PBMCs or T cells enriched from blood (not recorded which). The receptors come from a woman aged 70 to 79 in a cohort exposed to, infected with or recovered from COVID-19 (not recorded which).

The CDR3 protein is CASSWTGYEQYF. Written as DNA, the CDR3 is TGTGCCAGCAGCTGGACAGGTTACGAGCAGTACTTC. The V gene is TRBV2, the J gene TRBJ2-7; TRBD1 matches at 7 bases. Germline V gene sequence: CDR1 SNHLY, CDR2 FYNNEI. This CDR3 region has 12 residues. J was trimmed by 4 bases and V by 6 bases; bases with no gene match: 3. The full variable domain, completed using reference TRBV2 and TRBJ2-7, is EPEVTQTPSHQVTQMGQEVILRCVPISNHLYFYWYRQILGQKVEFLVSFYNNEISEKSEIFDDQFSVERPDGSNFTLKIRSTKLEDSAMYFCASSWTGYEQYFGPGTRLTVT.

This chain connects TRBV7-3 to TRBJ2-1, with 8 bases that match TRBD1. Losses at the gene ends were 4 bases for V and 4 bases for J; bases not matched to a gene: 6. The CDR3 extends over 15 amino acids. Germline V gives CDR1 SGHTA, CDR2 FQGTGA. CDR3 DNA: TGTGCCAGCAGCTCCGGACAGGGCGGGTACAATGAGCAGTTCTTC. It specifies CASSSGQGGYNEQFF.

The chain combines TRBV27 with TRBJ2-7; the match to TRBD2 covers 8 bases. Unmatched junction bases numbered 10, after V lost 3 bases and J lost 0 bases. There are 17 residues in the CDR3. CDR1 and CDR2 (germline): MNHEY, SMNVEV (reference sequence). CDR3 in DNA: TGTGCCAGCAGTTTCCTAGCGGGTCCGCTGAGCTCCTACGAGCAGTACTTC. Translation gives CASSFLAGPLSSYEQYF.

The chain joins TRBV6-5 to TRBJ2-6; 7 bases line up with TRBD2. CDR3 length: 15 amino acids. V gave up 10 bases and J gave up 2 bases; unmatched junction bases: 8. In germline, CDR1 is MNHEY, CDR2 SVGAGI. CDR3 nucleotides: TGTGCCATCCGAACGGGGGGAGCTGGGGCCAACGTCCTGACTTTC. It is translated as CAIRTGGAGANVLTF.

The chain employs TRBV7-2 and TRBJ2-7; possible D gene TRBD1, 6 bases. The CDR3 contains 13 residues. Germline CDR1 SGHTA, CDR2 FQGNSA. V lost 5 bases, J lost 5 bases, and 13 bases lay in between. The CDR3 bases are TGTGCCAGCAGCCGAGGGGGATCGGACGAGCAGTACTTC. Its translation is CASSRGGSDEQYF.

The V call is TRBV6-1, the J call TRBJ2-7; no clear D. V was shortened by 2 bases and J by 3 bases, with 2 bases between the two germline ends. Per germline, CDR1 MNHNS and CDR2 SASEGT. The CDR3 covers 11 residues. As DNA, the CDR3 is TGTGCCAGCAGTGAACACTACGAGCAGTACTTC. Protein sequence: CASSEHYEQYF.

This clone was seen a single time. Other nucleotide sequences in the sample specify the same CDR3. The rearrangement uses TRBV2 and TRBJ2-3; TRBD1 matches 7 bases. The CDR3 loop spans 15 amino acids. V was pared by 6 bases and J by 1 base, with 7 bases of the junction left unmatched. In germline, CDR1 is SNHLY, CDR2 FYNNEI. The CDR3 nucleotides are TGTGCCAGCAGCACCCGGACAGGAGGCACAGATACGCAGTATTTT. Protein product: CASSTRTGGTDTQYF.

This chain joins TRBV6-4 and TRBJ1-5, with a possible D match to TRBD1 (6 bases). Germline CDR1 MRHNA, CDR2 SNTAGT. The length of the CDR3 is 20 residues. V was clipped by 0 bases and J by 2 bases, with 23 bases between them. CDR3 loop: CASSDSRVLQGHSGNQPQHF. The DNA of the CDR3 is TGTGCCAGCAGTGACTCCCGGGTACTACAGGGCCATAGCGGCAATCAGCCCCAGCATTTT.

This chain uses TRBV5-1 with TRBJ2-1; 13 nucleotides align to TRBD2. V was clipped by 0 bases and J by 8 bases; unmatched bases: 8. Germline-derived CDR1 and CDR2 are SGHRS and YFSETQ. The CDR3 covers 17 residues. CDR3 region: CASSLAHGLAGEDEQFF. DNA of the CDR3: TGCGCCAGCAGCTTGGCCCACGGACTAGCGGGAGAAGATGAGCAGTTCTTC.

The J gene is TRBJ2-7, the V gene TRBV5-1; possible D gene TRBD1, 6 bases. Between the trimmed V and J ends, which lost 4 bases and 0 bases, there was a span of 11 bases. The germline CDR1 and CDR2 sequences are SGHRS and YFSETQ. The CDR3 is 14 amino acids. The CDR3 coding sequence is TGCGCCAGCAGCCCACAGGGTTACTCCTACGAGCAGTACTTC. Translating it yields CASSPQGYSYEQYF.